This is a list of T cell receptor beta chains from one sample in a study of Ad26.COV2.S vaccination and SARS-CoV-2 variants. The repertoire was sequenced with immunoSEQ multiplex PCR; TCRdb's copy has only in-frame clones and lacks some. The data show about 350,000 clones, about 85% seen once. The material was peripheral blood, obtained in a trial of Ad26.COV2.S vaccine versus placebo. The receptors were gathered from a person aged 18-65 years who received the Ad26.COV2.S COVID-19 vaccine or a placebo. CDR3s include the opening cysteine and the closing phenylalanine or tryptophan. The order of the fields is V gene, clone size, D gene, J gene, CDR3 DNA, CDR3 protein. The D gene is left open where the match is weak. Not all rows give a size; the values are once, few, many and, for expanded clones, a class.

>TRBV18|once|TRBD2|TRBJ2-1
TGTGCCAGCTCCCCCCAGACAGCGGGGAATGAGCAGTTCTTC
CASSPQTAGNEQFF
>TRBV25-1|few|NA|TRBJ2-1
TGTGCCAGCAGTGACCTGACCCGGGACTCCGGGGAGCAGTTCTTC
CASSDLTRDSGEQFF
>TRBV6-6|once|TRBD1|TRBJ1-5
TGTGCCAGCAGGGGACAGGGGGCGTCTCAGCCCCAGCATTTT
CASRGQGASQPQHF
>TRBV19|NA|TRBD1|TRBJ1-1
TGTGCCAGTAGCCCTAGAAACGCAATCCGGGACAGATCAGAAGCTTTCTTT
CASSPRNAIRDRSEAFF
>TRBV18|few|NA|TRBJ1-6
TGTGCCAGCTCACAGACCGGGGGTGATAATTCACCCCTCCACTTT
CASSQTGGDNSPLHF
>TRBV21-1|NA|NA|TRBJ1-1
TGTGCCAGCATCTCAGCGGAGAGGCACACTGAAGCTTTCTTT
CASISAERHTEAFF
>TRBV7-9|NA|NA|TRBJ1-1
TGTGCCAGCAGCGCAGACAGCCTGAACACTGAAGCTTTCTTT
CASSADSLNTEAFF
>TRBV7-2|NA|NA|TRBJ2-7
TGTGCCAGCAGCTCAATTGCTCGCATAGTAAACTTC
CASSSIARIVNF
>TRBV20-1|NA|NA|TRBJ1-2
TGCAGTGCTAGAGCAACGGGGGGCTACACCTTC
CSARATGGYTF
>TRBV9|NA|NA|TRBJ1-1
TGTGCCAGCAGCGTAGAAGGTGGGTTTAACACTGAAGCTTTCTTT
CASSVEGGFNTEAFF
>TRBV9|NA|NA|TRBJ2-7
TGTGCCAGCGGAGGGGGGATCTCCTACGAGCAGTACTTC
CASGGGISYEQYF
>TRBV4-3|NA|TRBD2|TRBJ2-1
TGCGCCAGCAGCAAAGAGGGCCAGCGGGGCTCCTACAATGAGCAGTTCTTC
CASSKEGQRGSYNEQFF